This paragraph covers one T cell receptor (beta chain) sequence. Its antigen is unidentified. The protocol was immunoSEQ multiplex PCR, while the TCRdb copy is restricted to in-frame clones and leaves out a portion. The sample holds 20,000 to 25,000 clones; about 83% are singletons and the top ten take 11%. CDR1 and CDR2 from the germline V gene are SGHDT and YYEEEE. The CDR3 consists of 15 residues. V dropped 1 base and J dropped 2 bases, with 13 bases sitting between them. The data were taken from a study of somatic mutations in cytotoxic T cells in rheumatoid arthritis. Whole-study context: A roughly 32 ml EDTA sample of patient blood was drawn right after diagnosis, before any treatment. General study points: Antigens targeted by the expanded CD8+ clones were unknown.

Sequencing was performed on CD8+ T cells sorted from blood. The chain carries TRBV5-6 and TRBJ2-7; D may correspond to TRBD1 or TRBD2 (7 bases each). The origin of this receptor is an adult with rheumatoid arthritis. CDR3 protein: CASSLRGRGPYEQYF. CDR3 DNA sequence: TGTGCCAGCAGCTTGAGGGGGCGGGGGCCCTACGAGCAGTACTTC.